This T cell receptor beta chain was obtained from a study of T cell changes during pregnancy in multiple sclerosis. Germline-derived CDR1 and CDR2 are MNHNS and SASEGT. The CDR3 is made up of 16 amino acids. The V and J ends lost 3 bases and 1 base respectively, with 15 bases between them. The method was immunoSEQ multiplex PCR; TCRdb's version includes in-frame clones alone and lacks a portion of them. The table shows some 14,000 clones, with 75% to 85% occurring only once. The receptor's source is a female donor in good health, enrolled as a control in a pregnancy study. This chain joins TRBV6-1 and TRBJ2-5, with D perhaps matching TRBD2 (6 bases). The sequenced sample was CD8+ T cells from peripheral blood mononuclear cells, obtained after pregnancy. The CDR3 reads CASSDHQGGGQETQYF. The CDR3 DNA follows: TGTGCCAGCAGTGATCATCAGGGAGGAGGCCAAGAGACCCAGTACTTC.